The 19 T cell receptor beta chains below come from one sample, sequenced in a study of blood T cell repertoires in COVID-19. This table comes from immunoSEQ multiplex PCR, and its TCRdb copy is limited to in-frame clones, with some not included. The sample shows around 71,000 clones, over 60% of them seen only once. The sequenced sample consisted of peripheral blood. The receptors originated from a woman of 80 years or more with active or convalescent COVID-19.

The V and J genes are TRBV10-3 and TRBJ1-2, with D tentatively TRBD1 (5 bases). This CDR3 comprises 13 residues. V lost 7 bases and J lost 3, with 12 bases in between. CDR1 ENHRY and CDR2 SYGVKD come from the germline V gene. The CDR3 nucleotides are TGTGCCATCATGGGAGGGGCGTACTATGGCTACACCTTC. Protein: CAIMGGAYYGYTF.

CDR3 amino acids: CASSLVGPEQFF. The CDR3 nucleotides read TGTGCCAGCAGCTTAGTGGGCCCGGAGCAGTTCTTC. The V and J genes are TRBV7-9 and TRBJ2-1, with no clear D. The germline V gene encodes CDR1 SEHNR and CDR2 FQNEAQ (reference sequence). The CDR3 extends over 12 amino acids. Trimming took 1 base from V and 10 from J, leaving 8 bases between them. Full variable domain (rest looked up from reference TRBV7-9 and TRBJ2-1): DTGVSQNPRHKITKRGQNVTFRCDPISEHNRLYWYRQTLGQGPEFLTYFQNEAQLEKSRLLSDRFSAERPKGSFSTLEIQRTEQGDSAMYLCASSLVGPEQFFGPGTRLTVL.

The gene calls are TRBV9 and TRBJ1-5, with TRBD1 as a possible D gene (6 bases). Germline V lookup: CDR1 SGDLS, CDR2 YYNGEE. This CDR3 spans 16 amino acids. V lost 3 bases, J lost 0 bases, and 13 bases lay in between. DNA of the CDR3: TGTGCCAGCAGCGCCAGGACAGAGAATAGCAATCAGCCCCAGCATTTT. It translates to CASSARTENSNQPQHF. The full variable domain, its missing parts supplied by reference TRBV9 and TRBJ1-5, is DSGVTQTPKHLITATGQRVTLRCSPRSGDLSVYWYQQSLDQGLQFLIQYYNGEERAKGNILERFSAQQFPDLHSELNLSSLELGDSALYFCASSARTENSNQPQHFGDGTRLSIL.

This chain joins TRBV6-5 and TRBJ1-2; TRBD1 might be the D (5 bases). Trimming pared 5 bases from V and 6 bases from J, leaving 10 bases between. The CDR3 covers 12 residues. Germline CDR1 reads MNHEY; CDR2 reads SVGAGI. CDR3: CASSPQGNGYTF. Written as DNA, the CDR3 is TGTGCCAGCAGTCCTCAGGGAAATGGCTACACCTTC.

The CDR3 bases are TGTGCCAGTAGTATCCTCGGGGTGAGCACTGAAGCTTTCTTT. This sequence encodes CASSILGVSTEAFF. The rearrangement joins TRBV19 to TRBJ1-1; no firm D call. The CDR3 sequence is 14 residues long. Trimming shortened V by 3 bases and J by 4 bases, and 12 bases separated the two germline ends. CDR1 is LNHDA and CDR2 is SQIVND in the germline V gene (reference sequence).

This clone was recorded once. The genes are TRBV5-1 and TRBJ1-2; TRBD1 aligns across 12 bases. With 5 bases clipped from V and 6 bases from J, the junction kept 11 bases outside the gene matches. CDR1 and CDR2 from the germline V gene are SGHRS and YFSETQ. The CDR3 has 16 amino acids. The DNA for the CDR3 is TGCGCCAGCAGTTTTAATCCGGGACAGGGGGCCAATGGCTACACCTTC. Amino acid sequence: CASSFNPGQGANGYTF.

This sequence joins TRBV5-6 and TRBJ2-3; no reliable D call. This CDR3 comprises 12 residues. Trimming took off 0 bases at V and 4 bases at J, with 3 bases between the two ends. Germline lookup yields CDR1 SGHDT and CDR2 YYEEEE. CDR3 bases: TGTGCCAGCAGCTTGGGCGCAGATACGCAGTATTTT. This gives the protein CASSLGADTQYF.

V gene TRBV9 combines with J gene TRBJ2-3, with 8 bases aligning to TRBD2. Trimming removed 3 bases from V and 0 bases from J; junction bases left unmatched: 3. Germline V CDR1 and CDR2: SGDLS, YYNGEE. The CDR3 covers 15 residues. This CDR3 is CASSARGDSTDTQYF. In nucleotides, the CDR3 is TGTGCCAGCAGCGCGCGGGGGGACAGCACAGATACGCAGTATTTT.

This chain uses TRBV6-2 or TRBV6-3 with TRBJ1-6; TRBD1 matches at 11 bases. The CDR3 is 16 amino acids. From germline, CDR1 is MNHEY and CDR2 SVGEGT. J lost 14 bases, V lost 4 bases, and 13 bases had no gene match. CDR3 coding DNA: TGTGCCAGCAGTTCCTGGACAGGGGGCGACCACCTTACCCTCCACTTT. As protein: CASSSWTGGDHLTLHF.

The rearrangement uses TRBV5-5 and TRBJ2-7; weak D call: TRBD1 (5 bases). CDR3 length: 12 amino acids. The V end was cut by 4 bases, the J end by 4 bases, with 9 bases between. The V gene's germline CDR1 is SGHKS and CDR2 YYEKEE (reference sequence). The CDR3 region is CASSHDSYEQYF. The CDR3 DNA reads TGTGCCAGCAGCCATGACAGTTACGAGCAGTACTTC.

The J gene is TRBJ2-3, the V gene TRBV11-3, with 11 bases matching TRBD2. Germline V gene data show CDR1 as SGHNT and CDR2 as YENEEA. Trimming took 1 base from V and 2 from J; bases not matched to a gene: 5. The CDR3 spans 17 residues. The CDR3 protein is CASSLGLAGGPTDTQYF. The CDR3 DNA follows: TGTGCCAGCAGCTTAGGCCTAGCGGGGGGACCCACAGATACGCAGTATTTT.

The V and J genes are TRBV15 and TRBJ1-2, with TRBD1 identical over 9 bases. The CDR3 is made up of 15 amino acids. Germline trimming cut 6 bases from V and 4 bases from J; bases unmatched to any gene: 9. Germline V gene data show CDR1 as LNHNV and CDR2 as YYDKDF (reference sequence). CDR3 sequence reads: CATSKERTGAYGYTF. In DNA form, the CDR3 reads TGTGCCACCAGTAAAGAAAGGACAGGGGCCTATGGCTACACCTTC.

This clone turned up a few times. The V call is TRBV6-5, the J call TRBJ2-4, with TRBD1 matching over 7 bases. Trimming took 7 bases from V and 4 from J; bases not matched to a gene: 10. The germline gives CDR1 MNHEY, CDR2 SVGAGI. The CDR3 spans 15 residues. CDR3 sequence (DNA): TGTGCCAGCATGGGACCGGGACAGCCTAAAAACATTCAGTACTTC. Its protein is CASMGPGQPKNIQYF.

Regarding this clone: The same CDR3 can be traced to other DNA sequences in this sample. The chain joins TRBV6-5 to TRBJ2-3; D possibly corresponds to TRBD2 (5 bases). Trimming cost V 2 bases and J 1 base, with 7 bases left between them. The CDR3 covers 14 residues. The germline gives CDR1 MNHEY, CDR2 SVGAGI. CDR3 coding DNA: TGTGCCAGCAGTTACCTAGCAGGCACAGATACGCAGTATTTT. It encodes CASSYLAGTDTQYF.

The chain employs TRBV7-2 and TRBJ1-1; TRBD1 aligns across 7 bases. Germline CDR1 is SGHTA and CDR2 is FQGNSA. With 4 bases clipped from V and 3 bases from J, the junction kept 5 bases outside the gene matches. This CDR3 spans 14 amino acids. The CDR3 sequence: CASSYQGGDTEAFF. In DNA, the CDR3 is TGTGCCAGCAGCTACCAGGGGGGAGACACTGAAGCTTTCTTT.

V is TRBV7-2 and J is TRBJ2-1; TRBD2 agrees at 8 bases. CDR3 length: 14 residues. V was clipped by 4 bases and J by 2 bases; unmatched bases: 1. Germline assignment: CDR1 SGHTA and CDR2 FQGNSA. CDR3 sequence reads: CASSSLAAYNEQFF. The CDR3 DNA sequence: TGTGCCAGCAGCTCACTAGCGGCCTACAATGAGCAGTTCTTC.

The V gene is TRBV6-5, the J gene TRBJ1-4; 7 nucleotides agree with TRBD1. In germline, CDR1 is MNHEY, CDR2 SVGAGI. J was trimmed by 4 bases and V by 8 bases; bases with no gene match: 4. CDR3 length equals 13 residues. DNA for the CDR3: TGTGCCAGCTCCAGGGGGGATAATGAAAAACTGTTTTTT. It is translated as CASSRGDNEKLFF.

The V call is TRBV28, the J call TRBJ1-1, with D maybe TRBD1 (5 bases). CDR3 size: 14 residues. The germline V gene has CDR1 MDHEN and CDR2 SYDVKM. Between the trimmed V and J ends, which lost 4 bases and 5 bases, there was a span of 14 bases. CDR3 coding DNA: TGTGCCAGCAGTTATTCTGGGGAGGGGACTGAAGCTTTCTTT. Its protein is CASSYSGEGTEAFF.

This clone appeared a single time. The chain joins TRBV5-1 to TRBJ1-1, with D perhaps matching TRBD1 (6 bases). The CDR3 totals 14 residues. From germline, CDR1 is SGHRS and CDR2 YFSETQ. V gave up 0 bases and J gave up 7 bases, with 13 bases separating them. The CDR3 sequence is CASSLDTWTDEAFF. CDR3 DNA sequence: TGCGCCAGCAGCTTGGACACATGGACAGATGAAGCTTTCTTT.